The rows below give T cell receptor beta chains drawn from one sample of a study of post-analysis software for immune sequencing data. Via MiXCR, TCRdb re-called the PCR reads, giving one row per CDR3 protein. This table holds under 650,000 distinct CDR3 sequences, roughly 46% found once. The sample consisted of blood. All receptors derive from a girl aged 5 to 17 with multiple sclerosis. The conserved cysteine and the conserved F or W are not part of the CDR3 here. The order of the fields is CDR3 protein, clone size, V gene, J gene. Clone size is shown for a subset of rows, as once, few, many or a class of expanded clone.

ASSLANYGKRF	-	TRBV5-1	TRBJ1-4
ASSPRVARYQETQY	-	TRBV7-2	TRBJ2-5
ATSDTREGNEQF	-	TRBV24-1	TRBJ2-1
ASSFQGASNEQY	few	TRBV12-3/TRBV12-4	-
SAREGGYEAF	-	TRBV20-1	TRBJ1-1
ASSYSSEQY	many	TRBV6-5	TRBJ2-7
SVDPGLGGGYT	-	TRBV29-1	TRBJ1-2
SARTGTNTDTQY	-	TRBV20-1	TRBJ2-3
SVGTDFEQY	few	TRBV29-1	TRBJ2-7
AWSNAGMGQPQH	-	TRBV30	TRBJ1-5
ASSMDRASYNEQF	-	TRBV7-2	TRBJ2-1
ASSRLTAAAGSYNSPLH	once	TRBV3-1	TRBJ1-6
SAREVGRATEAF	-	TRBV20-1	TRBJ1-1
ASSNSRVGEQY	few	TRBV6-5	TRBJ2-7
AWTPGNLYGYT	-	TRBV30	TRBJ1-2
ASSLNADGNTEAF	-	TRBV7-9	TRBJ1-1
ATSDVRANGLAGSYNEQF	-	TRBV24-1	TRBJ2-1
ASSFGTSGGYEQF	-	TRBV11-2	TRBJ2-1
ASSRGQGSYEQY	-	TRBV2	TRBJ2-7
ASSQVGGEEKLF	few	TRBV4-1	TRBJ1-4
ASSERTGGYNEQF	-	TRBV2	TRBJ2-1
ATSVGLADTQY	-	TRBV24-1	TRBJ2-3
ASITGTGDEAF	-	TRBV7-9	TRBJ1-1
ASSRSRITHILDEQY	once	TRBV25-1	TRBJ2-7
ASSSRDRGPCNEQF	few	TRBV21-1	TRBJ2-1
ASWTSYRGYT	-	TRBV25-1	TRBJ1-2
ASSRGTRAGEGYT	-	TRBV3-1	TRBJ1-2
ASTRGRWQF	-	TRBV13	TRBJ2-1
SADDTDTQY	few	TRBV20-1	TRBJ2-3
ASRYAGGADEQY	-	TRBV5-1	TRBJ2-7
ASSGRRTGVGQPQH	few	TRBV12-3/TRBV12-4	TRBJ1-5
ASSPTGGRSEQY	-	TRBV12-3/TRBV12-4	-
ASRTGRDNSPLH	-	TRBV12-3/TRBV12-4	TRBJ1-6
RAQVGYGYT	few	TRBV20-1	TRBJ1-2
ASSLEPGPTYEQY	-	TRBV5-1	-
SARAVGGHPGEQY	-	TRBV20-1	TRBJ2-5
ASSSRTMGADTQY	-	TRBV12-3/TRBV12-4	TRBJ2-3
ASSRWTGGNQPQH	-	TRBV5-6	TRBJ1-5
AISGAGAYT	-	TRBV10-3	TRBJ1-2
ASSAVGGDTYEQY	-	TRBV6-5	TRBJ2-7